This TCR beta chain was retrieved from a study of T cell changes during pregnancy in multiple sclerosis. The method was immunoSEQ multiplex PCR; TCRdb's version includes in-frame clones alone and lacks a portion of them. The data show 50,000 or so clones, roughly 92% seen once. The TCR sequence derives from a female donor with multiple sclerosis, enrolled in a pregnancy study. The sequencing here drew on CD4+ T cells from peripheral blood mononuclear cells, taken in the third trimester of pregnancy.

The CDR3 region has the DNA TGTGCCTGGAGCGCGCACAGGGGGTATGGCTACACCTTC. Translation: CAWSAHRGYGYTF. This chain joins TRBV30 and TRBJ1-2, with TRBD1 matching over 8 bases. The CDR3 contains 13 residues. Per the germline V gene, CDR1 is GTSNPN and CDR2 is SVGIG (reference sequence). Unmatched junction bases numbered 5, after V lost 3 bases and J lost 5 bases.